The sequence of this TCR beta chain was determined in a study of technical replicates of blood from a few donors. The CDR3 runs 15 residues. V was pared by 0 bases and J by 5 bases, with 7 bases of the junction left unmatched. Germline V gene lookup returns CDR1 SQVTM and CDR2 ANQGSEA. The method was immunoSEQ multiplex PCR; TCRdb's version includes in-frame clones alone and lacks a portion of them. Of roughly 80,000 clones listed, 89% were seen once; the top ten hold approximately 0.41%. The chain links TRBV29-1 to TRBJ2-3, with TRBD1 matching 8 bases. The sample consisted of T cells isolated from PBMCs. This TCR was recovered from a human donor in good health. The CDR3 sequence is CSVEETGDLGDTQYF. DNA of the CDR3: TGCAGCGTTGAAGAGACAGGGGATCTCGGAGATACGCAGTATTTT.